The present T cell receptor beta chain was sequenced within a study of cytomegalovirus exposure and HLA in healthy donors. Study results and limitations: There were some V segments, including TRBV6-2 and TRBV6-3, excluded as indistinguishable. The authors assumed roughly uniform sequencing depth across donors for presence/absence analyses. More clonal expansion characterized HLA-associated TCR beta chains than equally common others in a later analysis.

PCR employed 60 Vbeta and 13 Jbeta primers. TCRdb's copy holds only in-frame clones and misses some; the assay was immunoSEQ multiplex PCR. The data hold approximately 85,000 clones, with 75% to 90% observed a single time. The V and J ends lost 4 bases and 2 bases, in that order; junction bases with no gene match: 5. This CDR3 is 14 amino acids long. Germline values: CDR1 SGHRS, CDR2 YFSETQ. Points on this clone: What it binds is not known.

The chain recombines TRBV5-1 with TRBJ2-7; 8 bases are shared with TRBD1. Sequenced sample: PBMCs. The clonotype was recovered from a man aged 50 to 59 in good health and CMV-seropositive. In DNA, the CDR3 is TGCGCCAGCAGCCGCGGACAGGGCCCCTACGAGCAGTACTTC. It yields the protein CASSRGQGPYEQYF.